Presented here are 5 T cell receptor beta chains from one specimen sequenced in a study of molecular identifiers for immune sequencing clone quantification (dated 2018 in TCRdb). Receptor libraries were prepared by PCR. Sequenced on a NextSeq 500. TCRdb reprocessed the public reads (quality trimming at Q25 with fastp, clone calling with MiXCR) and kept in-frame beta chains. Every CDR3 protein is listed once, alongside the most common genes and DNA of its rows. A total of under 800,000 distinct CDR3 sequences appear in this sample, about 25% of them only once. The top ten clonotypes cover around 0.78% of the sample. The sample consisted of naive CD8+ T cells from blood, with Jurkat cell RNA spiked in. According to the study, the label for this sample's cell subset or site signals: FACS-sorted CD8+CD4-CCR7+CD45RA+ naive T cells. All receptors come from a human donor in good health. Some libraries in this study had Jurkat cell RNA spiked in.

This clonotype was counted only a few times. The junction and the germline gene differ at one end; a read error may be behind it. The chain recombines TRBV2 with TRBJ2-1, with 8 bases identical to TRBD2. This CDR3 is 15 amino acids long. The V gene's germline CDR1 is SNHLY and CDR2 FYNNEI. The CDR3 region is CAGSDPGTSPYEQFF. The CDR3 bases are TGTGCCGGCAGTGATCCTGGGACTAGTCCCTATGAGCAGTTCTTC.

This clonotype was counted between two and nine times. The genes are TRBV16 and TRBJ1-5; TRBD1 agrees at 12 bases. Trimming cost V 4 bases and J 6 bases; bases outside gene matches: 10. The V gene's germline CDR1 is KGHSY and CDR2 FQNENV. There are 17 residues in the CDR3. CDR3 in amino acids: CASSLSPGTGGFQPQHF. DNA of the CDR3: TGTGCCAGCAGCCTATCCCCTGGGACAGGGGGCTTTCAGCCCCAGCATTTT.

Points on this clonotype: The junction departs from the called germline gene at one end, perhaps through a read error. The rearrangement joins TRBV7-6 to TRBJ2-5, with TRBD1 as a possible D gene (8 bases). The CDR3 has 16 amino acids. Germline lookup yields CDR1 SGHVS and CDR2 FNYEAQ. The CDR3 sequence is CASSLRTGRAQETLYF. As DNA, the CDR3 is TGTGCCAGCAGCTTACGGACAGGGAGGGCGCAAGAGACCCTGTACTTC.

This clonotype appeared many times. The chain employs TRBV2 and TRBJ1-2, with unresolved D. CDR1 SNHLY and CDR2 FYNNEI come from the germline V gene. There are 12 residues in the CDR3. Trimming left V 3 bases short and J 4 bases short, with 6 bases between. The DNA of the CDR3 is TGTGCCAGCAGTGATGCTGGCTATGGCTACACCTTC. Protein product: CASSDAGYGYTF.

This clonotype was detected a few times. The chain couples TRBV12-3 or TRBV12-4 to TRBJ1-2, with 7 bases matching TRBD1. V lost 1 base and J lost 6; bases outside the gene matches: 8. This CDR3 has 15 amino acids. The CDR3 is CASSLDPGGSDGYTF. The CDR3 DNA follows: TGTGCCAGCAGTTTAGATCCAGGGGGGTCTGATGGCTACACCTTC.